The 10 T cell receptor beta chains in this list originate from one sample, sequenced in a study of blood T cells in healthy people across ages (dated by TCRdb to 2015 to 2017). The library was generated by 5' RACE. The sequencer was an Illumina HiSeq 2500. The second PCR ran for roughly 7 to 11 cycles and used a J-beta primer mix along with a sample-barcoded 5' primer. The public reads were quality trimmed at Q25 with fastp and then assembled into clones with MiXCR by TCRdb, keeping productive beta chains. Every distinct CDR3 protein forms one entry, paired with its most common genes and DNA. Counted in this sample were 1.4 million or so distinct CDR3 sequences; 40% to 45% of them appeared once. The ten largest clonotypes hold 4% of the sample. The sequenced sample was blood. The origin of the receptors is a woman younger than 30 in good health.

The chain combines TRBV28 with TRBJ1-4, with D possibly TRBD1 on 6 matching bases. Germline CDR1 and CDR2: MDHEN and SYDVKM. The CDR3 is 13 amino acids. Trimming removed 6 bases from V and 4 bases from J, with 9 bases in between. In DNA form, the CDR3 reads TGTGCCAGCAGAAGACAGGTTAATGAAAAACTGTTTTTT. This translates into CASRRQVNEKLFF.

The chain employs TRBV28 and TRBJ1-4, with 7 bases aligning to TRBD1. CDR1 and CDR2 (germline): MDHEN, SYDVKM. V was clipped by 6 bases and J by 8 bases; unmatched bases: 9. The CDR3 is made up of 14 amino acids. The CDR3 loop reads CASSSSGGKEKLFF. Written as DNA, the CDR3 is TGTGCCAGCAGCAGCTCAGGGGGAAAAGAAAAACTGTTTTTT.

The chain uses TRBV4-3 and TRBJ2-1; perhaps TRBD1 as D (6 bases). This CDR3 has 16 amino acids. Looked up from germline, CDR1 is LGHNA and CDR2 is YSLEER. Trimming took off 1 base at V and 2 bases at J, with 12 bases between the two ends. The CDR3 DNA follows: TGCGCCAGCAGCCAAGTGCGCAGGGGCACCTACAATGAGCAGTTCTTC. It codes for CASSQVRRGTYNEQFF.

This clonotype was counted between two and nine times. The chain combines TRBV19 with TRBJ1-5; TRBD1 aligns across 7 bases. J gave up 7 bases and V 5 bases, and 11 bases lay outside the gene matches. Germline V gene lookup returns CDR1 LNHDA and CDR2 SQIVND (reference sequence). The CDR3 is made up of 15 amino acids. As DNA, the CDR3 is TGTGCCAGTAGTGTTAACAGGGGAACAAGGCAGCCCCAGCATTTT. Translating it yields CASSVNRGTRQPQHF.

This chain links TRBV27 with TRBJ1-2, with D possibly TRBD1 on 6 matching bases. Germline V lookup: CDR1 MNHEY, CDR2 SMNVEV (reference sequence). The CDR3 covers 12 residues. The germline V and J ends were trimmed by 10 bases and 3 bases, with 12 bases remaining between them. CDR3 sequence reads: CATRGMDYGYTF. CDR3 nucleotides: TGTGCCACCAGGGGAATGGACTATGGCTACACCTTC.

The V gene is TRBV6-2 or TRBV6-3, the J gene TRBJ2-3; D not certain. Deletions cut 4 bases from V and 1 base from J, with 6 bases between. The CDR3 spans 13 residues. The germline CDR1 and CDR2 sequences are MNHEY and SVGEGT. The CDR3 protein is CASSWSGTDTQYF. The CDR3 DNA sequence: TGTGCCAGCAGTTGGAGTGGCACAGATACGCAGTATTTT.

This sequence joins TRBV4-2 and TRBJ1-5, with a tentative D call TRBD1 (5 bases). V was cut by 1 base and J by 7 bases, with 11 bases left in between. The CDR3 contains 14 residues. Germline values: CDR1 LGHNA, CDR2 YNFKEQ. The CDR3 nucleotides are TGTGCCAGCAGCCAAGGGCCGGGGGAACAGCCCCAGCATTTT. Amino acid sequence: CASSQGPGEQPQHF.

This clonotype was picked up a small number of times. The V call is TRBV2, the J call TRBJ2-1; TRBD2 agrees at 8 bases. The germline gives CDR1 SNHLY, CDR2 FYNNEI. The length of the CDR3 is 15 residues. The J segment lost 7 bases and the V segment lost 4 bases, leaving 9 bases of the junction unmatched. The CDR3 DNA is TGTGCCAGCAGTGGGGCCGGGAGGGCGGAAAATGAGCAGTTCTTC. It is translated as CASSGAGRAENEQFF. The full variable domain, with the rest looked up from reference TRBV2 and TRBJ2-1, is EPEVTQTPSHQVTQMGQEVILRCVPISNHLYFYWYRQILGQKVEFLVSFYNNEISEKSEIFDDQFSVERPDGSNFTLKIRSTKLEDSAMYFCASSGAGRAENEQFFGPGTRLTVL.

V is TRBV29-1 and J is TRBJ1-4; D is unresolved. Germline loops: CDR1 SQVTM, CDR2 ANQGSEA. The CDR3 runs to 14 residues. The V end lost 7 bases, the J end lost 3 bases, and 15 bases lay between the germline ends. The CDR3: CSALGGNPNEKLFF. The CDR3 nucleotides are TGCAGCGCCTTAGGCGGTAATCCTAATGAAAAACTGTTTTTT.

The J gene is TRBJ2-5, the V gene TRBV20-1; a possible D gene is TRBD2 (6 bases). The germline V and J ends were trimmed by 6 bases and 11 bases, with 28 bases remaining between them. The germline CDR1 and CDR2 sequences are DFQATT and SNEGSKA (reference sequence). This CDR3 comprises 15 residues. The CDR3 reads CSASPLKGAGNEQYF. For the CDR3, the DNA is TGCAGTGCCAGCCCCCTCAAGGGAGCGGGCAATGAGCAGTACTTC.